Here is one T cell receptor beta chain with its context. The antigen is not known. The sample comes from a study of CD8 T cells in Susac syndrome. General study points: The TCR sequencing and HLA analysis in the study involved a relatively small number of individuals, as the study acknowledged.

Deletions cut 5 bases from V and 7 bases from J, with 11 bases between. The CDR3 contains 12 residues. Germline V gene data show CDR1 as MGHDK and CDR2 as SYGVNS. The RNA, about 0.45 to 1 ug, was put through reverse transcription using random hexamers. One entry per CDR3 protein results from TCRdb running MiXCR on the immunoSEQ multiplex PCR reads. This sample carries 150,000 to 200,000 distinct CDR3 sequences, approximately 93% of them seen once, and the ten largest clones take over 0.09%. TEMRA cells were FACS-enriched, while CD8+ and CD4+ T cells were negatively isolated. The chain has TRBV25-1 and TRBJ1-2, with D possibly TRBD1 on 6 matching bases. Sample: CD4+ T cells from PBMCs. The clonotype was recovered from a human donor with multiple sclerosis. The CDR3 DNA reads TGTGCCAGCAGTCGAGGACAGCGTGGCTACACCTTC. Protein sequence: CASSRGQRGYTF.